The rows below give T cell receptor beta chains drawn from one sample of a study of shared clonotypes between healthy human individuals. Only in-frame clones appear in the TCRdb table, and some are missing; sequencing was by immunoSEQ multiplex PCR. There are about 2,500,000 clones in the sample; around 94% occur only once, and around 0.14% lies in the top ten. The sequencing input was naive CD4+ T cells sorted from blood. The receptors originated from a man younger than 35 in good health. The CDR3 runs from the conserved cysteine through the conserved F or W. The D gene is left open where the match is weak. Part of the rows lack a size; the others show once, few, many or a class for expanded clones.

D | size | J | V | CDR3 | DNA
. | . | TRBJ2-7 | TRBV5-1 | CASSLGGTITSYEQYF | TGCGCCAGCAGCTTGGGCGGGACAATTACTTCCTACGAGCAGTACTTC
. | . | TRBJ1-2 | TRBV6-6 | CASSYQGSYYGYTF | TGTGCCAGCAGTTATCAGGGTTCGTACTATGGCTACACCTTC
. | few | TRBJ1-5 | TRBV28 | CASNSDSWNQPQHF | TGTGCCAGCAATTCCGACAGCTGGAATCAGCCCCAGCATTTT
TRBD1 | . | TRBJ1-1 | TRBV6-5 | CASSLPTGKAFF | TGTGCCAGCAGTCTGCCGACAGGGAAGGCTTTCTTT
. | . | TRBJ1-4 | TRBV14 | CASSQDPGRTTNEKLFF | TGTGCCAGCAGCCAAGATCCAGGAAGAACAACTAATGAAAAACTGTTTTTT
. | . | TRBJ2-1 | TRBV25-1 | CASSESGALYNEQFF | TGTGCCAGCAGTGAATCGGGAGCCCTATACAATGAGCAGTTCTTC
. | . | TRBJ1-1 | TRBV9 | CASSVRVNTEAFF | TGTGCCAGCAGCGTTAGAGTGAACACTGAAGCTTTCTTT
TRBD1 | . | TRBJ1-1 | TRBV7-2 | CASSIHRGGTEAFF | TGTGCCAGCAGCATCCACAGGGGTGGGACTGAAGCTTTCTTT
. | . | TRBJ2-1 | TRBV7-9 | CASSRMLGRVHNEQFF | TGTGCCAGCAGCCGCATGCTGGGCAGGGTGCACAATGAGCAGTTCTTC
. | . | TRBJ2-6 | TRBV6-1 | CASSVRDSGANVLTF | TGTGCCAGCAGTGTCAGGGACTCTGGGGCCAACGTCCTGACTTTC
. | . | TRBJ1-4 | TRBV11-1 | CASSFGEREKLFF | TGTGCCAGCAGCTTTGGGGAGCGTGAAAAACTGTTTTTT
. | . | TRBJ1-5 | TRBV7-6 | CASSSGTVNQPQHF | TGTGCCAGCAGCTCCGGGACGGTAAATCAGCCCCAGCATTTT
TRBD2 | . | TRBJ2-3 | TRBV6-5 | CASSSLAGVTDTQYF | TGTGCCAGCAGTTCCTTAGCGGGGGTCACAGATACGCAGTATTTT
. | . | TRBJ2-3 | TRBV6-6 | CASSPAGTPSTDTQYF | TGTGCCAGCAGTCCCGCCGGGACACCCAGCACAGATACGCAGTATTTT
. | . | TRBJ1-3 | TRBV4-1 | CASSQEGGSGNTIYF | TGCGCCAGCAGCCAAGAAGGGGGCTCTGGAAACACCATATATTTT
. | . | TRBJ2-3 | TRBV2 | CASSVQGPDTQYF | TGTGCCAGCAGTGTCCAGGGCCCAGATACGCAGTATTTT
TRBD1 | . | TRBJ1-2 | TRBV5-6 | CASSFRQGSYGYTF | TGTGCCAGCAGCTTTCGACAGGGTAGCTATGGCTACACCTTC
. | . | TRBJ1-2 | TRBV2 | CASKLRGANYGYTF | TGTGCCAGCAAACTCCGGGGGGCAAACTATGGCTACACCTTC
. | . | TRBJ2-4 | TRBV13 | CASSPGTMKGTWVNIQYF | TGTGCCAGCAGCCCGGGCACAATGAAGGGGACCTGGGTAAACATTCAGTACTTC
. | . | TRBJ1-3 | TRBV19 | CASRLKRAGRDSGNTIYF | TGTGCCAGTAGACTCAAACGGGCTGGCCGGGACTCTGGAAACACCATATATTTT
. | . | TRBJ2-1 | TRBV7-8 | CASSRRASADYSYNEQFF | TGTGCCAGCAGCCGCCGAGCTAGCGCTGATTACTCCTACAATGAGCAGTTCTTC
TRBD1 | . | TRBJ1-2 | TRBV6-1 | CASRETGGYGYTF | TGTGCCAGCAGGGAGACAGGGGGGTATGGCTACACCTTC
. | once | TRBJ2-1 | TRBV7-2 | CASSLQLGGGNEQFF | TGTGCCAGCAGCTTACAGTTGGGAGGCGGCAATGAGCAGTTCTTC
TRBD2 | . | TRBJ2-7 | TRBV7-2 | CASSRETGLAGVFYEQYF | TGTGCCAGCAGCCGCGAGACTGGACTAGCGGGAGTCTTCTACGAGCAGTACTTC
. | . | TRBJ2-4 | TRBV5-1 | CASSLPPHGGALAKNIQYF | TGCGCCAGCAGCTTGCCGCCCCATGGAGGGGCCCTAGCCAAAAACATTCAGTACTTC
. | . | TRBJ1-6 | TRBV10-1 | CASPGRGPNNSPLHF | TGCGCCAGCCCTGGACGGGGACCTAATAATTCACCCCTCCACTTT
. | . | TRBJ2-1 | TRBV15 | CATSRAAQVHGNEQFF | TGTGCCACCAGCAGAGCGGCACAGGTTCACGGGAATGAGCAGTTCTTC
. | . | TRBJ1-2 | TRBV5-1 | CASSLDQPYGYTF | TGCGCCAGCAGCTTGGACCAGCCCTATGGCTACACCTTC
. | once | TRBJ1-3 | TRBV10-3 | CAISLDPGSGNTIYF | TGTGCCATCAGTCTAGACCCCGGATCTGGAAACACCATATATTTT
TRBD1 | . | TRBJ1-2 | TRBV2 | CASSYSGTGYGYTF | TGTGCCAGCAGTTACTCCGGGACAGGGTATGGCTACACCTTC
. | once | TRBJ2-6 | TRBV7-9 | CASSTSSGANVLTF | TGTGCCAGCAGCACAAGCTCTGGGGCCAACGTCCTGACTTTC
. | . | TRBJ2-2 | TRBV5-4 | CASSLAGRGNTGELFF | TGTGCCAGCAGCTTGGCCGGCAGGGGGAACACCGGGGAGCTGTTTTTT
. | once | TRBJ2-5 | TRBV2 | CASNIDGGGETQYF | TGTGCCAGCAACATAGACGGTGGAGGGGAGACCCAGTACTTC
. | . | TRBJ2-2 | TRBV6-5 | CASSYFVLYTGELFF | TGTGCCAGCAGTTACTTCGTATTGTACACCGGGGAGCTGTTTTTT
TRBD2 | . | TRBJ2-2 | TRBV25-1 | CASTAGGTGELFF | TGTGCCAGCACTGCGGGAGGTACCGGGGAGCTGTTTTTT